This T cell receptor beta chain was obtained from a study of shared clonotypes between healthy human individuals. Profiled with immunoSEQ multiplex PCR; TCRdb holds only in-frame clones, not every one. This sample carries some 490,000 clones, 70% to 80% of them seen once, and the ten largest clones take 12%. Every donor, a Caucasian adult, lived in Nashville, Tennessee. This clonotype was obtained from a woman aged 40 to 50 in good health. Some clones in this sample may be carry-over from other donors' samples. Sequenced: PBMCs.

CDR3 sequence reads: CASSPLAGEGSVTDTQYF. CDR3 bases: TGTGCCAGCTCACCCCTAGCGGGAGAGGGATCAGTGACAGATACGCAGTATTTT. The V gene is TRBV18, the J gene TRBJ2-3; 10 nucleotides line up with TRBD2. V lost 3 bases and J lost 3; bases outside the gene matches: 12. Germline CDR1 is KGHSH and CDR2 is LQKENI. This CDR3 has 18 residues.